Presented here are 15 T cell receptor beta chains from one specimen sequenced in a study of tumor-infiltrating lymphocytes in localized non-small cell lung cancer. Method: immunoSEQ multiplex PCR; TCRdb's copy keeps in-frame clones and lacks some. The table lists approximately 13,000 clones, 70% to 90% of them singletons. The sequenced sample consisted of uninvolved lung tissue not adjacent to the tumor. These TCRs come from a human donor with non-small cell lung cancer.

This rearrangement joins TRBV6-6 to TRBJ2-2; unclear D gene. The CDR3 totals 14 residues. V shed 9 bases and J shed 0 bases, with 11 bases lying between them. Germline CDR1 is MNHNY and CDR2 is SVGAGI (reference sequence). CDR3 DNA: TGTGCCAGTTTGGACCCTACGAACACCGGGGAGCTGTTTTTT. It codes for CASLDPTNTGELFF.

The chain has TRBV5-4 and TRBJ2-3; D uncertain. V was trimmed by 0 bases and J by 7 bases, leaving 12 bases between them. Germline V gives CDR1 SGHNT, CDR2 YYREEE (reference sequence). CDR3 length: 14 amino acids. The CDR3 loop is CASSLGSRQHTQYF. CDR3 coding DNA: TGTGCCAGCAGCTTGGGTTCGCGGCAGCATACGCAGTATTTT.

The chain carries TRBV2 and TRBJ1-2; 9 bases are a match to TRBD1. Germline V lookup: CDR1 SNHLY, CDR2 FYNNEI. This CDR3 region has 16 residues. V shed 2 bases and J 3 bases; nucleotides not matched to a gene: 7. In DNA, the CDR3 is TGTGCCAGCAGTGAATTCAAGGGACAGGGATACTATGGCTACACCTTC. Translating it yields CASSEFKGQGYYGYTF.

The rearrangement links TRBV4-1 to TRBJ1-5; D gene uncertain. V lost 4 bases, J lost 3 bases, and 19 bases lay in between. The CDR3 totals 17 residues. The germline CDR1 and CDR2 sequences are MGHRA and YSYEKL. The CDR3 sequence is CASSPGNAYGYNQPQHF. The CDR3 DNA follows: TGCGCCAGCAGCCCCGGAAACGCCTACGGCTACAATCAGCCCCAGCATTTT.

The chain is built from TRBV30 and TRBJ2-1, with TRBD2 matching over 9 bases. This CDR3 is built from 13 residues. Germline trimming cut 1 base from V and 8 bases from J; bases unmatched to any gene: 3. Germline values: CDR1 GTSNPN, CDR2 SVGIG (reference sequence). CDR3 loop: CAWSGGRADEQFF. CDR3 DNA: TGTGCCTGGAGTGGCGGGAGGGCCGATGAGCAGTTCTTC.

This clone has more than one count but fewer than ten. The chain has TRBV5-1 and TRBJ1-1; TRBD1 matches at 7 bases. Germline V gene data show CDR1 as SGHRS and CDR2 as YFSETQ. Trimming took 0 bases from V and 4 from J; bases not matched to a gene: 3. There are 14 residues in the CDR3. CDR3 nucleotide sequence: TGCGCCAGCAGCTTGGGAAGACAGGGCACTGAAGCTTTCTTT. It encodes CASSLGRQGTEAFF. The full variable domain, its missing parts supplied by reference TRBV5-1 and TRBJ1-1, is KAGVTQTPRYLIKTRGQQVTLSCSPISGHRSVSWYQQTPGQGLQFLFEYFSETQRNKGNFPGRFSGRQFSNSRSEMNVSTLELGDSALYLCASSLGRQGTEAFFGQGTRLTVV.

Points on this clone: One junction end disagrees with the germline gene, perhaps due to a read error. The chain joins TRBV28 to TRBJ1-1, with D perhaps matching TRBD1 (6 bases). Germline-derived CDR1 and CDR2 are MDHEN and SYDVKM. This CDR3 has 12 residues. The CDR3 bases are TGTGCCAGCAGTCGACAACGTTTACAGGACAGCTTT. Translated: CASSRQRLQDSF. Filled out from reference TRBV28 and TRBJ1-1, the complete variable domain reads DVKVTQSSRYLVKRTGEKVFLECVQDMDHENMFWYRQDPGLGLRLIYFSYDVKMKEKGDIPEGYSVSREKKERFSLILESASTNQTSMYLCASSRQRLQDSFGQGTRLTVV.

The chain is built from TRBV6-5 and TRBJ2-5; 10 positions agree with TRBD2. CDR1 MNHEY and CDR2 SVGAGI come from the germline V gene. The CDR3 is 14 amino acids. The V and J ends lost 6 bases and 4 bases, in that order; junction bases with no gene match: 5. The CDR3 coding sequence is TGTGCCAGCAGACCCCTAGCGGGGGTAGAGACCCAGTACTTC. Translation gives CASRPLAGVETQYF.

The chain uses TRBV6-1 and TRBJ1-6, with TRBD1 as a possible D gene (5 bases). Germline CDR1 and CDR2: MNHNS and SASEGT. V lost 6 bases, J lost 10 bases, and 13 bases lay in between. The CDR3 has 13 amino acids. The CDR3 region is CASRDTGGSPLHF. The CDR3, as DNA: TGTGCCAGCAGGGACACGGGTGGCTCACCCCTCCACTTT.

In DNA form, the CDR3 reads TGTGCCAGCAGTGAGGGGGGGCATATGGGGGACGAGCAGTACTTC. Translated: CASSEGGHMGDEQYF. The chain links TRBV6-1 to TRBJ2-7, with a weak D call TRBD2 (7 bases). The CDR3 sequence is 15 residues long. V gave up 3 bases and J gave up 5 bases, with 17 bases separating them. Germline loops: CDR1 MNHNS, CDR2 SASEGT.

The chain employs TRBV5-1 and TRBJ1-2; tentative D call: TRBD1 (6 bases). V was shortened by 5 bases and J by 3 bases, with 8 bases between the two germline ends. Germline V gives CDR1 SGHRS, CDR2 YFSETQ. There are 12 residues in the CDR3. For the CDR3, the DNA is TGCGCCAGCAGGGCAGGGGACTATGGCTACACCTTC. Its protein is CASRAGDYGYTF.

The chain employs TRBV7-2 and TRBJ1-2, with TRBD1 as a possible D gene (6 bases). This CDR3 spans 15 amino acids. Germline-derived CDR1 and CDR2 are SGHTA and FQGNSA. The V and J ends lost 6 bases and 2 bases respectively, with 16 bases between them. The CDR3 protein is CASSSVGGRNYGYTF. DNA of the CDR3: TGTGCCAGCAGTTCCGTGGGGGGCAGGAACTATGGCTACACCTTC.

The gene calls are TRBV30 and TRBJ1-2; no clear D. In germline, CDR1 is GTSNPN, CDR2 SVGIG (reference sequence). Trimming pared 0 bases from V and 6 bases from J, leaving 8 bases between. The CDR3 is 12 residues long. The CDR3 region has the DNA TGTGCCTGGAGTGTACTGGGAAATGGCTACACCTTC. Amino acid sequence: CAWSVLGNGYTF.

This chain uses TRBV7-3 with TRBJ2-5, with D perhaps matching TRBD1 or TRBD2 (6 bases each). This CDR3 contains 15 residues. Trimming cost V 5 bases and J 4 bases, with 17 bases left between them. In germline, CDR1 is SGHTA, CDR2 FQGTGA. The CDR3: CASSTGTRRGETQYF. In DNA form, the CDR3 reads TGTGCCAGCAGCACGGGGACAAGGAGGGGAGAGACCCAGTACTTC.

For the CDR3, the DNA is TGTGCCAGCAGCTTAGATCGCTGGACAGAAGAGACCCAGTACTTC. It is translated as CASSLDRWTEETQYF. The chain links TRBV7-9 to TRBJ2-5, with D maybe TRBD1 (6 bases). V lost 1 base and J lost 3, with 12 bases in between. The CDR3 extends over 15 amino acids. Germline lookup yields CDR1 SEHNR and CDR2 FQNEAQ (reference sequence). The full variable domain, in which reference TRBV7-9 and TRBJ2-5 provide the parts outside the CDR3, is DTGVSQNPRHKITKRGQNVTFRCDPISEHNRLYWYRQTLGQGPEFLTYFQNEAQLEKSRLLSDRFSAERPKGSFSTLEIQRTEQGDSAMYLCASSLDRWTEETQYFGPGTRLLVL.